These T cell receptor beta chains were read from a single sample in a study of memory CD4+ T cells and cytomegalovirus serostatus. Generated by immunoSEQ multiplex PCR, the TCRdb table keeps only in-frame clones and is missing some. The repertoire holds tens of thousands of clones, with 70% to 85% as singletons. The sequenced sample consisted of memory CD4+ T cells from blood. The receptors stem from an adult in good health and CMV-seronegative. Both conserved end residues are part of each CDR3. The order of the fields is CDR3 protein, CDR3 DNA, clone size, V gene, J gene, D gene. A D gene is named only where the DNA matches it firmly. Size is stated for part of the rows, as once, few or many counts, or as a class when the clone is expanded.

cdr3_aa: CASSNPSGSLIYEQYF
cdr3_nt: TGTGCCAGCAGTAACCCCAGCGGGAGTTTAATCTACGAGCAGTACTTC
clone_size: .
v_call: TRBV27
j_call: TRBJ2-7
d_call: TRBD2

cdr3_aa: CASSPHNLRGYTF
cdr3_nt: TGTGCCAGCAGCCCACACAACTTGAGGGGCTACACCTTC
clone_size: .
v_call: TRBV11-2
j_call: TRBJ1-2
d_call: .

cdr3_aa: CASSLGTSGSSYEQYF
cdr3_nt: TGCGCCAGCAGCTTGGGGACTAGCGGGAGCTCCTACGAGCAGTACTTC
clone_size: few
v_call: TRBV5-1
j_call: TRBJ2-7
d_call: TRBD2

cdr3_aa: CSSRQGQETQYF
cdr3_nt: TGCAGCTCGAGACAGGGGCAAGAGACCCAGTACTTC
clone_size: .
v_call: TRBV29-1
j_call: TRBJ2-5
d_call: TRBD1

cdr3_aa: CAWMGYSNTGELFF
cdr3_nt: TGTGCCTGGATGGGTTACTCGAACACCGGGGAGCTGTTTTTT
clone_size: .
v_call: TRBV30
j_call: TRBJ2-2
d_call: .

cdr3_aa: CASRAGTGGTWFGEAFF
cdr3_nt: TGTGCCAGCAGGGCTGGGACAGGGGGTACGTGGTTTGGTGAAGCTTTCTTT
clone_size: .
v_call: TRBV2
j_call: TRBJ1-1
d_call: TRBD1

cdr3_aa: CASDQGTNEKLFF
cdr3_nt: TGTGCCAGTGACCAGGGAACTAATGAAAAACTGTTTTTT
clone_size: once
v_call: TRBV19
j_call: TRBJ1-4
d_call: .

cdr3_aa: CASSGDFGEQYF
cdr3_nt: TGTGCCAGCTCCGGGGACTTCGGGGAGCAGTACTTC
clone_size: .
v_call: TRBV18
j_call: TRBJ2-7
d_call: .

cdr3_aa: CASSPRTDSYGYTF
cdr3_nt: TGTGCCAGCAGTCCCCGGACAGACTCCTATGGCTACACCTTC
clone_size: .
v_call: TRBV27
j_call: TRBJ1-2
d_call: .

cdr3_aa: CASRGGSQPQHF
cdr3_nt: TGTGCCAGTAGAGGGGGGTCGCAGCCCCAGCATTTT
clone_size: .
v_call: TRBV19
j_call: TRBJ1-5
d_call: .

cdr3_aa: CAWMGPWDYTF
cdr3_nt: TGTGCCTGGATGGGGCCCTGGGACTACACCTTC
clone_size: .
v_call: TRBV30
j_call: TRBJ1-2
d_call: .

cdr3_aa: CASSMTLDSNQPQHF
cdr3_nt: TGTGCCAGCAGTATGACTCTGGATAGCAATCAGCCCCAGCATTTT
clone_size: .
v_call: TRBV27
j_call: TRBJ1-5
d_call: .

cdr3_aa: CASSRLETGGYEQYF
cdr3_nt: TGCGCCAGCAGTCGGCTAGAGACAGGGGGCTACGAGCAGTACTTC
clone_size: .
v_call: TRBV5-1
j_call: TRBJ2-7
d_call: TRBD1

cdr3_aa: CAISESGLSYEQYF
cdr3_nt: TGTGCCATCAGTGAGTCGGGACTCTCCTACGAGCAGTACTTC
clone_size: .
v_call: TRBV10-3
j_call: TRBJ2-7
d_call: .

cdr3_aa: CATGTAAGETQYF
cdr3_nt: TGTGCCACCGGGACAGCGGCAGGAGAGACCCAGTACTTC
clone_size: .
v_call: TRBV28
j_call: TRBJ2-5
d_call: TRBD1

cdr3_aa: CASSFRGGTEAFF
cdr3_nt: TGCGCCAGCAGCTTTCGGGGGGGCACTGAAGCTTTCTTT
clone_size: .
v_call: TRBV5-1
j_call: TRBJ1-1
d_call: .

cdr3_aa: CASSRGIRDQPQHF
cdr3_nt: TGTGCCAGCTCAAGGGGGATCAGGGATCAGCCCCAGCATTTT
clone_size: .
v_call: TRBV28
j_call: TRBJ1-5
d_call: .

cdr3_aa: CASSLEGLVYGYTF
cdr3_nt: TGCGCCAGCAGCTTGGAAGGGCTCGTGTATGGCTACACCTTC
clone_size: .
v_call: TRBV5-1
j_call: TRBJ1-2
d_call: .

cdr3_aa: CASSLTPDTQYF
cdr3_nt: TGTGCCAGCAGCTTAACGCCAGATACGCAGTATTTT
clone_size: .
v_call: TRBV7-2
j_call: TRBJ2-3
d_call: .

cdr3_aa: CASSLMSGGFHNEQFF
cdr3_nt: TGTGCCAGCAGTTTGATGTCAGGGGGATTCCACAATGAGCAGTTCTTC
clone_size: few
v_call: TRBV28
j_call: TRBJ2-1
d_call: TRBD1

cdr3_aa: CASSEYAVPINIQYF
cdr3_nt: TGTGCCAGCAGTGAGTACGCCGTACCTATAAACATTCAGTACTTC
clone_size: .
v_call: TRBV2
j_call: TRBJ2-4
d_call: .

cdr3_aa: CASSFHREYNNEQFF
cdr3_nt: TGTGCCAGCAGTTTCCATCGGGAGTACAACAATGAGCAGTTCTTC
clone_size: .
v_call: TRBV28
j_call: TRBJ2-1
d_call: .

cdr3_aa: CASSSQIRGGYGYTF
cdr3_nt: TGTGCCAGCAGCTCCCAAATCCGGGGTGGTTATGGCTACACCTTC
clone_size: .
v_call: TRBV5-4
j_call: TRBJ1-2
d_call: .

cdr3_aa: CASSFGDFTDTQYF
cdr3_nt: TGTGCCAGCAGTTTCGGTGACTTCACAGATACGCAGTATTTT
clone_size: .
v_call: TRBV27
j_call: TRBJ2-3
d_call: .

cdr3_aa: CAWRGNGNTIYF
cdr3_nt: TGTGCCTGGAGGGGAAACGGAAACACCATATATTTT
clone_size: few
v_call: TRBV30
j_call: TRBJ1-3
d_call: .

cdr3_aa: CASSPKDRAYEQYF
cdr3_nt: TGTGCCAGCAGCCCCAAGGACAGAGCCTACGAGCAGTACTTC
clone_size: .
v_call: TRBV7-2
j_call: TRBJ2-7
d_call: .

cdr3_aa: CASSLGQGFPYEQYF
cdr3_nt: TGCGCCAGCAGCTTGGGACAGGGTTTCCCCTACGAGCAGTACTTC
clone_size: .
v_call: TRBV5-1
j_call: TRBJ2-7
d_call: TRBD1

cdr3_aa: CASSVEELADEQFF
cdr3_nt: TGTGCCAGCAGCGTAGAGGAGCTAGCGGATGAGCAGTTCTTC
clone_size: .
v_call: TRBV9
j_call: TRBJ2-1
d_call: TRBD2

cdr3_aa: CASSLHTTSYEQYF
cdr3_nt: TGCGCCAGCAGCCTCCATACAACCTCCTACGAGCAGTACTTC
clone_size: .
v_call: TRBV5-1
j_call: TRBJ2-7
d_call: .

cdr3_aa: CASSSRAGWDGYTF
cdr3_nt: TGTGCCAGCAGTTCTCGTGCAGGGTGGGATGGCTACACCTTC
clone_size: once
v_call: TRBV6-5
j_call: TRBJ1-2
d_call: .

cdr3_aa: CASSRTTAGANVLTF
cdr3_nt: TGTGCCAGCTCACGGACGACAGCTGGGGCCAACGTCCTGACTTTC
clone_size: .
v_call: TRBV18
j_call: TRBJ2-6
d_call: .

cdr3_aa: CASRTGVGSNQPQHF
cdr3_nt: TGTGCCAGCAGAACAGGGGTGGGGAGCAATCAGCCCCAGCATTTT
clone_size: .
v_call: TRBV2
j_call: TRBJ1-5
d_call: TRBD1

cdr3_aa: CASSQQGPAFF
cdr3_nt: TGTGCCAGCAGCCAACAGGGTCCAGCTTTCTTT
clone_size: .
v_call: TRBV7-2
j_call: TRBJ1-1
d_call: .

cdr3_aa: CASSSDGGISPLHF
cdr3_nt: TGTGCCAGCAGCTCCGACGGGGGGATTTCACCCCTCCACTTT
clone_size: .
v_call: TRBV9
j_call: TRBJ1-6
d_call: .

cdr3_aa: CAWNRGQGAYGYTF
cdr3_nt: TGTGCCTGGAATAGGGGGCAGGGCGCCTATGGCTACACCTTC
clone_size: medium-sized
v_call: TRBV30
j_call: TRBJ1-2
d_call: TRBD1

cdr3_aa: CASSPRPGGGQPQHF
cdr3_nt: TGTGCCAGCAGCCCCCGCCCCGGGGGTGGGCAGCCCCAGCATTTT
clone_size: .
v_call: TRBV9
j_call: TRBJ1-5
d_call: .

cdr3_aa: CASSLLETQYF
cdr3_nt: TGTGCCAGCAGCTTATTGGAGACCCAGTACTTC
clone_size: .
v_call: TRBV7-9
j_call: TRBJ2-5
d_call: .

cdr3_aa: CASSRQGGYTF
cdr3_nt: TGTGCCAGCAGCCGGCAGGGAGGCTACACCTTC
clone_size: .
v_call: TRBV13
j_call: TRBJ1-2
d_call: .

cdr3_aa: CASSPSGLAGTYEQYF
cdr3_nt: TGTGCCAGCAGTCCGTCGGGACTAGCGGGAACCTACGAGCAGTACTTC
clone_size: .
v_call: TRBV28
j_call: TRBJ2-7
d_call: TRBD2

cdr3_aa: CASGGTGHQPQHF
cdr3_nt: TGTGCCAGCGGGGGGACAGGGCATCAGCCCCAGCATTTT
clone_size: .
v_call: TRBV2
j_call: TRBJ1-5
d_call: TRBD1

cdr3_aa: CASRDRDSNQPQHF
cdr3_nt: TGTGCCAGCAGGGACAGGGATAGCAATCAGCCCCAGCATTTT
clone_size: .
v_call: TRBV6-1
j_call: TRBJ1-5
d_call: TRBD1

cdr3_aa: CASSAGLRNIQYF
cdr3_nt: TGTGCCAGCAGTGCCGGACTAAGAAACATTCAGTACTTC
clone_size: once
v_call: TRBV2
j_call: TRBJ2-4
d_call: .

cdr3_aa: CASSPTQDANEKLFF
cdr3_nt: TGTGCCAGCAGCCCTACACAGGATGCTAATGAAAAACTGTTTTTT
clone_size: .
v_call: TRBV5-4
j_call: TRBJ1-4
d_call: .

cdr3_aa: CASSDEGAGANVLTF
cdr3_nt: TGTGCCAGCAGTGATGAGGGGGCTGGGGCCAACGTCCTGACTTTC
clone_size: .
v_call: TRBV6-1
j_call: TRBJ2-6
d_call: .

cdr3_aa: CASSKPGPGRSYF
cdr3_nt: TGTGCCAGCAGCAAACCGGGGCCGGGACGGTCGTACTTC
clone_size: .
v_call: TRBV21-1
j_call: TRBJ2-7
d_call: .

cdr3_aa: CAWSVESNQPQHF
cdr3_nt: TGTGCCTGGAGTGTGGAGAGCAATCAGCCCCAGCATTTT
clone_size: .
v_call: TRBV30
j_call: TRBJ1-5
d_call: .